A selection of T cell receptor beta chains follows, all from one sample in a study of blood T cell repertoires in COVID-19. Repertoires were generated with immunoSEQ multiplex PCR, while TCRdb's copy carries only in-frame clones and drops some. This table has some 200,000 clones, about 81% appearing once. Material: PBMCs or T cells enriched from blood (not recorded which). These receptor sequences come from a man in his forties who had recovered from COVID-19. Both conserved end residues are part of each CDR3. The D gene is left open where the match is weak. Clone size is given for some rows only: seen once, a few or many times, or a class if the clone is expanded.

J: TRBJ1-6
size: .
V: TRBV28
D: TRBD1
DNA: TGTGCCAGCAGTTCCGGGACAGGGAATTCACCCCTCCACTTT
CDR3: CASSSGTGNSPLHF

J: TRBJ1-2
size: .
V: TRBV3-1/TRBV3-2
D: .
DNA: TGTGCCAGCAGCCACCCGGGGAACTATGGCTACACCTTC
CDR3: CASSHPGNYGYTF

J: TRBJ1-1
size: .
V: TRBV5-1
D: .
DNA: TGCGCCAGCAGCTTAAATATCAGGGGAGCTTTCTTT
CDR3: CASSLNIRGAFF

J: TRBJ2-4
size: .
V: TRBV7-3
D: .
DNA: TGTGCCAGCGGAATACAGGAGAACATTCAGTACTTC
CDR3: CASGIQENIQYF

J: TRBJ2-1
size: .
V: TRBV5-4
D: .
DNA: TGTGCCAGCAGCTTTTCTAGCGTCGATGAGCAGTTCTTC
CDR3: CASSFSSVDEQFF

J: TRBJ1-2
size: once
V: TRBV5-8
D: .
DNA: TGTGCCAGCAGCTTTGGGCAACCCTATGGCTACACCTTC
CDR3: CASSFGQPYGYTF

J: TRBJ2-3
size: .
V: TRBV15
D: TRBD2
DNA: TGTGCCACCAGCAGAGATAAAGGGGAGCGGGGGGTGAACACAGATACGCAGTATTTT
CDR3: CATSRDKGERGVNTDTQYF

J: TRBJ1-4
size: .
V: TRBV27
D: TRBD1
DNA: TGTGCCAGCAGCACCCATCAGGGGGGAAAACTGTTTTTT
CDR3: CASSTHQGGKLFF

J: TRBJ2-5
size: .
V: TRBV7-3
D: TRBD1
DNA: TGTGCCAGCAGTCCCGGACAGGGCAGGGAGACCCAGTACTTC
CDR3: CASSPGQGRETQYF

J: TRBJ2-7
size: .
V: TRBV18
D: TRBD1
DNA: TGTGCCAGCTCACCACTCCCGGGACAGGGAATCGAGCAGTACTTC
CDR3: CASSPLPGQGIEQYF

J: TRBJ2-7
size: .
V: TRBV6-2/TRBV6-3
D: TRBD2
DNA: TGTGCCAGCAGTTACCCCGGGACTAGCATACCCTTC
CDR3: CASSYPGTSIPF

J: TRBJ1-1
size: .
V: TRBV30
D: .
DNA: TGTGCCTGGCGAGGAACCCCAAGTAAAGCTTTCTTT
CDR3: CAWRGTPSKAFF

J: TRBJ1-2
size: .
V: TRBV7-9
D: .
DNA: TGTGCCAGCGTCAGGCAGGGGTATGAGGGTGGCTACACCTTC
CDR3: CASVRQGYEGGYTF

J: TRBJ1-4
size: .
V: TRBV2
D: TRBD1
DNA: TGTGCCAGCAGGCCTCGGACAGGGAATAATGAAAAACTGTTTTTT
CDR3: CASRPRTGNNEKLFF

J: TRBJ2-3
size: .
V: TRBV6-5
D: .
DNA: TGTGCCAGCAGACTAGGGTGGGATACGCAGTATTTT
CDR3: CASRLGWDTQYF

J: TRBJ1-3
size: .
V: TRBV4-2
D: TRBD1
DNA: TGTGCCAGCAGCCTACCGACAGGGAAGGAGCGAAACACCATATATTTT
CDR3: CASSLPTGKERNTIYF

J: TRBJ1-1
size: once
V: TRBV3-1/TRBV3-2
D: .
DNA: TGTGCCAGCAGCCTGGGGGCAGGCCATAACACTGAAGCTTTCTTT
CDR3: CASSLGAGHNTEAFF

J: TRBJ2-7
size: .
V: TRBV4-1
D: TRBD1
DNA: TGCGCCAGCAGCCATCCGGGACAGGGGGTCTACGAGCAGTACTTC
CDR3: CASSHPGQGVYEQYF

J: TRBJ1-2
size: few
V: TRBV28
D: .
DNA: TGTGCCAGCAGTGCCCGACAGTTTTCGAACTATGGCTACACCTTC
CDR3: CASSARQFSNYGYTF

J: TRBJ2-6
size: once
V: TRBV2
D: TRBD1
DNA: TGTGCCAGCAGTGACGGCAGGGGGCGGACTGGGGCCAACGTCCTGACTTTC
CDR3: CASSDGRGRTGANVLTF

J: TRBJ2-1
size: .
V: TRBV5-4
D: .
DNA: TGTGCCAGCAGCCTATCTAGGTCCAAGGCGGTCTTC
CDR3: CASSLSRSKAVF

J: TRBJ1-2
size: once
V: TRBV5-1
D: TRBD1
DNA: TGCGCCAGCAGCTTGAGTACAGGGGGTAGTGGCTACACCTTC
CDR3: CASSLSTGGSGYTF

J: TRBJ1-5
size: .
V: TRBV19
D: TRBD1
DNA: TGTGCCAGTAATGGGGACAGGGGATTTCGGCCCCAGCATTTT
CDR3: CASNGDRGFRPQHF

J: TRBJ2-7
size: .
V: TRBV5-5
D: .
DNA: TGTGCCAGCAGCTTGGTTGTTCAATCCTACGGGCAGTACTTC
CDR3: CASSLVVQSYGQYF

J: TRBJ2-3
size: .
V: TRBV21-1
D: .
DNA: TGTGCCAGCAGCCGACTAGCGGAGGGGAGGGATACGCAGTATTTT
CDR3: CASSRLAEGRDTQYF

J: TRBJ2-2
size: .
V: TRBV19
D: .
DNA: TGTGCCAGTACCCTAAGGTTGGGCTCCGGGGAGCTGTTTTTT
CDR3: CASTLRLGSGELFF

J: TRBJ2-1
size: .
V: TRBV5-1
D: .
DNA: TGCGCCAGCCGCGATCAAGTGTACAATGAGCAGTTCTTC
CDR3: CASRDQVYNEQFF

J: TRBJ2-7
size: few
V: TRBV5-6
D: TRBD2
DNA: TGTGCCAGCAGCTTGGAGACTAGCGGATCCTACGAGCAGTACTTC
CDR3: CASSLETSGSYEQYF

J: TRBJ2-6
size: .
V: TRBV2
D: .
DNA: TGTGCCAGCAGTCTTCGGGGTCTCCCCACCGGCTCTGGGGCCAACGTCCTGACTTTC
CDR3: CASSLRGLPTGSGANVLTF

J: TRBJ1-2
size: few
V: TRBV7-9
D: .
DNA: TGTGCCAGCAGCCACAGGGACTATGGCTACACCTTC
CDR3: CASSHRDYGYTF